The next 17 T cell receptor beta chains were all read from a single sample in a study of blood T cells in healthy people across ages. Next came a second PCR, run for about 7 to 11 cycles, which used a sample-barcoded 5' primer along with a J-beta primer mix. MiXCR was run by TCRdb on the 5' RACE reads, yielding one entry per CDR3 protein. The table lists 780,000 or so distinct CDR3 sequences, roughly 56% of them singletons, with around 24% in the top ten. Specimen: blood. The receptors come from a man in his forties in good health.

For this clonotype: A junction end diverges from the germline sequence, so it may reflect a read error. J is TRBJ1-2 and V is TRBV2, with no clear D. The CDR3 covers 11 residues. CDR1 and CDR2 (germline): SNHLY, FYNNEI. The CDR3 reads CASTPRYGYTF. DNA of the CDR3: TGCGCCAGCACCCCACGCTATGGCTACACCTTC.

This clonotype was recorded a few times. This chain links TRBV29-1 with TRBJ2-3; TRBD1 might be the D (5 bases). Between the trimmed V and J ends, which lost 5 bases and 1 base, there was a span of 13 bases. There are 14 residues in the CDR3. In germline, CDR1 is SQVTM, CDR2 ANQGSEA. The CDR3 here is CSVPGWFGTDTQYF. In DNA form, the CDR3 reads TGCAGCGTTCCAGGGTGGTTCGGCACAGATACGCAGTATTTT.

This chain links TRBV18 with TRBJ2-5, with a tentative D call TRBD1 (6 bases). Per the germline V gene, CDR1 is KGHSH and CDR2 is LQKENI. This CDR3 region has 13 residues. V gave up 5 bases and J gave up 4 bases, with 11 bases separating them. CDR3 bases: TGTGCCAGCTCATACCAGACAGGAGAGACCCAGTACTTC. It yields the protein CASSYQTGETQYF.

The V gene is TRBV24-1, the J gene TRBJ2-5, with D tentatively TRBD1 (5 bases). Trimming left V 0 bases short and J 4 bases short, with 11 bases between. CDR3 length: 15 amino acids. The germline V gene has CDR1 KGHDR and CDR2 SFDVKD. CDR3 sequence reads: CATSDLRGPGETQYF. The CDR3 bases are TGTGCCACCAGTGATTTGAGGGGTCCGGGAGAGACCCAGTACTTC.

The chain carries TRBV5-1 and TRBJ2-5, with a tentative D call TRBD2 (5 bases). Looked up from germline, CDR1 is SGHRS and CDR2 is YFSETQ. V was clipped by 4 bases and J by 2 bases, with 21 bases between them. This CDR3 contains 17 residues. The CDR3 region is CASSLGSTGVLQETQYF. CDR3 coding DNA: TGCGCCAGCAGCCTGGGAAGTACCGGGGTGCTACAAGAGACCCAGTACTTC.

The chain is built from TRBV20-1 and TRBJ2-2; D ambiguous. This CDR3 is built from 13 residues. The germline V gene has CDR1 DFQATT and CDR2 SNEGSKA (reference sequence). Trimming stripped 5 bases from V and 4 bases from J, with 11 bases between. DNA for the CDR3: TGCAGTGCTGGCGGAGTACTCACCGGGGAGCTGTTTTTT. Protein: CSAGGVLTGELFF.

The CDR3 region is CASSATGGRDTQYF. In DNA form, the CDR3 reads TGTGCCAGCAGCGCCACGGGGGGGCGAGATACGCAGTATTTT. The chain carries TRBV9 and TRBJ2-3; 8 bases match TRBD2. Germline CDR1 is SGDLS and CDR2 is YYNGEE. The trim removed 3 bases at V and 5 bases at J, leaving 5 bases unmatched. This CDR3 contains 14 residues.

This chain links TRBV6-1 with TRBJ2-5; D is unresolved. Trimming pared 2 bases from V and 5 bases from J, leaving 18 bases between. The length of the CDR3 is 16 residues. Germline loops: CDR1 MNHNS, CDR2 SASEGT. Here the CDR3 DNA reads TGTGCCAGCAGTGAACTCTCGAACTTAGAGGTGGAGACCCAGTACTTC. It encodes CASSELSNLEVETQYF.

The J gene is TRBJ1-1, the V gene TRBV7-9; 11 bases are shared with TRBD1. CDR1 is SEHNR, CDR2 FQNEAQ, per germline (reference sequence). The CDR3 covers 16 residues. V shed 1 base, J shed 0 bases, and the junction held 1 base outside the gene matches. The DNA for the CDR3 is TGTGCCAGCAGCTTAGGGACAGGGGGCATGAACACTGAAGCTTTCTTT. Translated, it gives CASSLGTGGMNTEAFF.

The rearrangement uses TRBV6-6 and TRBJ2-7, with TRBD2 matching over 15 bases. The DNA end favors TRBJ2-5, so the J call may be wrong. The CDR3 runs 16 residues. Germline CDR1 and CDR2: MNHNY and SVGAGI (reference sequence). CDR3 sequence: CASILGTSGGTETQYF. Here the CDR3 DNA reads TGTGCCAGCATCTTAGGGACTAGCGGGGGGACAGAGACCCAGTACTTC.

The gene calls are TRBV28 and TRBJ1-4, with 9 bases matching TRBD1. CDR3 length: 16 residues. The germline CDR1 and CDR2 sequences are MDHEN and SYDVKM. The junction had 4 bases not matched to a gene; V was cut back by 5 bases and J by 0 bases. CDR3 protein: CASSTRQGATNEKLFF. CDR3 bases: TGTGCCAGCAGTACACGACAGGGGGCAACTAATGAAAAACTGTTTTTT.

This clonotype has only a few counts. V gene TRBV4-1 combines with J gene TRBJ2-7; tentatively, D is TRBD2 (6 bases). The CDR3 extends over 14 amino acids. The germline V and J ends were trimmed by 0 bases and 6 bases, with 12 bases remaining between them. CDR1 is MGHRA, CDR2 YSYEKL, per germline. The CDR3 sequence is CASSQDIRRGEQYF. CDR3 DNA sequence: TGCGCCAGCAGCCAAGATATTCGGAGGGGCGAGCAGTACTTC.

The chain employs TRBV5-1 and TRBJ2-6; tentative D call: TRBD2 (6 bases). Germline V gene lookup returns CDR1 SGHRS and CDR2 YFSETQ. Trimming stripped 4 bases from V and 1 base from J, with 12 bases between. The CDR3 consists of 16 residues. The CDR3 region is CASSLLAGSGANVLTF. As DNA, the CDR3 is TGCGCCAGCAGCCTACTTGCGGGGTCTGGGGCCAACGTCCTGACTTTC.

The chain couples TRBV28 to TRBJ2-7; D perhaps matches TRBD2 (5 bases). The V end lost 6 bases, the J end lost 6 bases, and 12 bases lay between the germline ends. From germline, CDR1 is MDHEN and CDR2 SYDVKM. This CDR3 is 12 amino acids long. The CDR3 region has the DNA TGTGCCAGCAGCATCTCCGAGGGCGAGCAGTACGTC. Translated: CASSISEGEQYV.

The chain carries TRBV6-2 or TRBV6-3 and TRBJ2-3, with D possibly TRBD1 on 7 matching bases. The germline gives CDR1 MNHEY, CDR2 SVGEGT. This CDR3 has 16 residues. The V gene lost 5 bases and the J gene lost 3 bases, with 18 bases spanning the gap. The CDR3 loop reads CASSANRGLRTDTQYF. In nucleotides, the CDR3 is TGTGCCAGCAGTGCCAACAGGGGACTGAGGACAGATACGCAGTATTTT.

This clonotype was detected a few times. This rearrangement joins TRBV9 to TRBJ1-1; 7 positions match TRBD1. The germline V gene encodes CDR1 SGDLS and CDR2 YYNGEE. The CDR3 contains 15 residues. V trimming: 4 bases; J trimming: 1 base; junction bases outside the gene matches: 7. The CDR3 protein is CASSSQGVRNTEAFF. The CDR3, as DNA: TGTGCCAGCAGCTCGCAGGGGGTCCGGAACACTGAAGCTTTCTTT.

This chain joins TRBV7-2 and TRBJ2-7; 10 positions agree with TRBD2. J was trimmed by 5 bases and V by 2 bases; bases with no gene match: 15. The CDR3 totals 18 residues. Germline values: CDR1 SGHTA, CDR2 FQGNSA. The CDR3 sequence is CASSLSISLAGAENEQYF. CDR3 in DNA: TGTGCCAGCAGCTTATCTATCAGCCTAGCGGGAGCAGAAAACGAGCAGTACTTC.